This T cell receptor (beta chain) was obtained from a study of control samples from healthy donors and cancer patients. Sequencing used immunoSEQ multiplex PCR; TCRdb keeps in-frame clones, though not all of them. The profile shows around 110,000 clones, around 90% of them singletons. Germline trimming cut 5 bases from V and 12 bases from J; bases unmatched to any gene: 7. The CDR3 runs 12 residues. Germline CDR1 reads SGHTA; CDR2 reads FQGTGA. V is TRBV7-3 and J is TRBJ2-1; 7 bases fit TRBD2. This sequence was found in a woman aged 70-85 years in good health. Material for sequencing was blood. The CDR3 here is CASSHPRGVQFF. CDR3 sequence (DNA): TGTGCCAGCAGCCACCCCCGGGGGGTGCAGTTCTTC.